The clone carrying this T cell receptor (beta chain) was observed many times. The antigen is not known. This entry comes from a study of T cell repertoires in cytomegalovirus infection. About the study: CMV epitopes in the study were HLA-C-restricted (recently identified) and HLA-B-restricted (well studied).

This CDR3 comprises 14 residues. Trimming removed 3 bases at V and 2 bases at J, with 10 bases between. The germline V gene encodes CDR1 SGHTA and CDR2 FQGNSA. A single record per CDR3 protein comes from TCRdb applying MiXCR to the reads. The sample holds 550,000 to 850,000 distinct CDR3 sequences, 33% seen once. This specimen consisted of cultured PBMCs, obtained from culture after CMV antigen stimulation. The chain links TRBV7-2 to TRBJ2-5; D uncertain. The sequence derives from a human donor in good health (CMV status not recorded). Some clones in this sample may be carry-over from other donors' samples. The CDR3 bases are TGTGCCAGCAGCTTCGGTCGGCATCAAGAGACCCAGTACTTC. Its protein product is CASSFGRHQETQYF.